Here is one TCR beta chain with its context. These data are taken from a study of CD8 T cells in Susac syndrome. Losses at the gene ends were 0 bases for V and 4 bases for J; bases not matched to a gene: 3. The CDR3 consists of 14 residues. Germline assignment: CDR1 SGDLS and CDR2 YYNGEE. Healthy donors acted as controls, with matching for age and sex. While CD8+ and CD4+ T cells were isolated negatively, TEMRA cells were enriched by FACS. RNA, at about 0.45 to 1 ug, was reverse transcribed with random hexamers. It was immunoSEQ multiplex PCR that amplified TCR beta CDR3 across 54 Vbeta and 13 Jbeta. MiXCR was run by TCRdb on the immunoSEQ multiplex PCR reads, yielding one entry per CDR3 protein. The sample has about 200,000 distinct CDR3 sequences, roughly 96% seen once.

The chain couples TRBV9 to TRBJ2-5; 7 bases match TRBD2. The material sequenced was CD4+ T cells from PBMCs. The clonotype was recovered from a human donor in good health. CDR3 nucleotide sequence: TGTGCCAGCAGCGTAGAGGGCGGGGGAGAGACCCAGTACTTC. Translated, it gives CASSVEGGGETQYF.